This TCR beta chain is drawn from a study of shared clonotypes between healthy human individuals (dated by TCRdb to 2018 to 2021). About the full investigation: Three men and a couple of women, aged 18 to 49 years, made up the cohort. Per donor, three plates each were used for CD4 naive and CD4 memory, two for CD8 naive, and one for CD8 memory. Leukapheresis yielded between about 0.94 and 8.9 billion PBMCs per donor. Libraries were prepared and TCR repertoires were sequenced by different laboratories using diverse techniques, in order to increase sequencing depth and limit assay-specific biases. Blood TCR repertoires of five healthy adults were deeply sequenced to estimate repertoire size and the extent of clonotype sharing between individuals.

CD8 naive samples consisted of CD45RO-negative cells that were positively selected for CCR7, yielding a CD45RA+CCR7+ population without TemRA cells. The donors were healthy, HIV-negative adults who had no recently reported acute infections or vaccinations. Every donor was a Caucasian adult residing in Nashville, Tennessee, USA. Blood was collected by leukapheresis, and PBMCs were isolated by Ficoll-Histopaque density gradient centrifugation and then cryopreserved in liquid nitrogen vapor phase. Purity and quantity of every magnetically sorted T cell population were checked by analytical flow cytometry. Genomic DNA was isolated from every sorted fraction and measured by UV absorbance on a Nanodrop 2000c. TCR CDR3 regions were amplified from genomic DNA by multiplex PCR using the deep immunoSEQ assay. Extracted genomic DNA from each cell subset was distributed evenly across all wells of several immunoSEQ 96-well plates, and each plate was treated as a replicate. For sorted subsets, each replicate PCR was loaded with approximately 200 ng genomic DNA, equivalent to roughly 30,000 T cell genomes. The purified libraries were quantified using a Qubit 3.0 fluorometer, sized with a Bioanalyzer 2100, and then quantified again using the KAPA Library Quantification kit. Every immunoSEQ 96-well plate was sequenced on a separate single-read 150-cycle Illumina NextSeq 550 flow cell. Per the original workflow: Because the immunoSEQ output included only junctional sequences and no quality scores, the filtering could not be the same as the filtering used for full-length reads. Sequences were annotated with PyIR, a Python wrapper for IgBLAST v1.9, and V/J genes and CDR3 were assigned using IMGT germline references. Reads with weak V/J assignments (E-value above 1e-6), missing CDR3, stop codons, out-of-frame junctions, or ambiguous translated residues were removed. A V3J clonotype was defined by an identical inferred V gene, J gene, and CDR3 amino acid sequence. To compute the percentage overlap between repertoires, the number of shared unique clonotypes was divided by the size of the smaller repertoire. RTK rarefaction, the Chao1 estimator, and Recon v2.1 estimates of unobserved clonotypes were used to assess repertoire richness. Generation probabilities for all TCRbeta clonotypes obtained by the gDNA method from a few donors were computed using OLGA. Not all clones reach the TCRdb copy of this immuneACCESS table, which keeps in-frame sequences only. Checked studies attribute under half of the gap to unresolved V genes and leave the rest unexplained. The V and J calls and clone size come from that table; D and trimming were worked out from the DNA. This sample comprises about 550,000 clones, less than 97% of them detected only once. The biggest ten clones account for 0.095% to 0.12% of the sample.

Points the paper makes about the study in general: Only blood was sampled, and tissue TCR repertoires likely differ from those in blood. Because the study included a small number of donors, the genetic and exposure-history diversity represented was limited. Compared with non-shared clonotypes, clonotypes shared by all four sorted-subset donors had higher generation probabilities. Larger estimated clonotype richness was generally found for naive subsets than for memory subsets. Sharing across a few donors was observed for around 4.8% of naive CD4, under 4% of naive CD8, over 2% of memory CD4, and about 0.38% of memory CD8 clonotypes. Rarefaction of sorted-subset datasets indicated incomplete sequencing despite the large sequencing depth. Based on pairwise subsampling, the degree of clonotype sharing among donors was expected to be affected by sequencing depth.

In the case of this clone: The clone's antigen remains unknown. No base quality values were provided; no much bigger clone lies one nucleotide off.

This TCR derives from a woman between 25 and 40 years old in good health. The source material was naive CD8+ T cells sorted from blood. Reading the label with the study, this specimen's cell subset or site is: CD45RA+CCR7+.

The CDR3 amino acid sequence is: CASSLAIDYEQYF. The sequence in DNA is TGTGCCAGCAGCCTCGCTATCGACTACGAGCAGTACTTC. The rearranged chain carries TRBV16 and TRBJ2-7; a confident D gene designation cannot be given. In the germline V gene, CDR1 corresponds to KGHSY and CDR2 to FQNENV. V loses 4 bases, J loses 3 bases, and the germline ends lie 10 bases apart. The CDR3 goes from the cysteine to the phenylalanine over 13 residues. CDR3 DNA only is kept here, 39 bases in frame from base 1.